This TCR beta chain comes out of a study of blood T cell repertoires in COVID-19. Study details: COVID-19 samples from acute and convalescent phases originated in the United States, Italy and Spain.

Trimming removed 5 bases at V and 0 bases at J, with 14 bases between. Germline CDR1 reads MNHEY; CDR2 reads SVGEGT. This CDR3 is built from 16 residues. Before being deemed recovered, Cohort 3 donors had two negative PCRs, clearance, or symptom resolution. Using immunoSEQ multiplex PCR, the repertoire was profiled, and TCRdb retains in-frame clones only, with some absent. The table records under 200,000 clones, roughly 90% of them present only once. This sequence joins TRBV6-2 or TRBV6-3 and TRBJ1-5, with D possibly TRBD1 on 6 matching bases. Sequencing was performed on PBMCs or T cells enriched from blood (not recorded which). This clonotype originated in a woman aged 50 to 65 who had recovered from COVID-19. The CDR3 region is CASSHRDTSSNQPQHF. The CDR3 nucleotides are TGTGCCAGCAGTCACCGGGACACCAGTAGCAATCAGCCCCAGCATTTT.